This TCR beta chain was recovered during a study of response to subunit inactivated influenza vaccine. Study-wide points: Each seasonal flu vaccination may recruit only limited new T cells, authors suggested.

TCRdb re-analysed the RT-PCR reads in MiXCR, keeping a single row per CDR3 protein. The table shows fewer than 650,000 distinct CDR3 sequences, with approximately 12% occurring only once. V shed 2 bases and J 5 bases; nucleotides not matched to a gene: 8. Germline-derived CDR1 and CDR2 are MDHEN and SYDVKM. The CDR3 runs 16 residues. This clonotype was recorded a few times. As yet, its antigen is unknown. The sample consisted of PBMCs from blood, taken about 40 days after vaccination. The V call is TRBV28, the J call TRBJ2-1; TRBD2 matches 8 bases. The TCR was taken from a man over 45 who received an inactivated influenza vaccine. CDR3 protein: CASSLASSGPNNEQFF. Here the CDR3 DNA reads TGTGCCAGCAGTTTAGCTTCTAGCGGGCCAAACAATGAGCAGTTCTTC.